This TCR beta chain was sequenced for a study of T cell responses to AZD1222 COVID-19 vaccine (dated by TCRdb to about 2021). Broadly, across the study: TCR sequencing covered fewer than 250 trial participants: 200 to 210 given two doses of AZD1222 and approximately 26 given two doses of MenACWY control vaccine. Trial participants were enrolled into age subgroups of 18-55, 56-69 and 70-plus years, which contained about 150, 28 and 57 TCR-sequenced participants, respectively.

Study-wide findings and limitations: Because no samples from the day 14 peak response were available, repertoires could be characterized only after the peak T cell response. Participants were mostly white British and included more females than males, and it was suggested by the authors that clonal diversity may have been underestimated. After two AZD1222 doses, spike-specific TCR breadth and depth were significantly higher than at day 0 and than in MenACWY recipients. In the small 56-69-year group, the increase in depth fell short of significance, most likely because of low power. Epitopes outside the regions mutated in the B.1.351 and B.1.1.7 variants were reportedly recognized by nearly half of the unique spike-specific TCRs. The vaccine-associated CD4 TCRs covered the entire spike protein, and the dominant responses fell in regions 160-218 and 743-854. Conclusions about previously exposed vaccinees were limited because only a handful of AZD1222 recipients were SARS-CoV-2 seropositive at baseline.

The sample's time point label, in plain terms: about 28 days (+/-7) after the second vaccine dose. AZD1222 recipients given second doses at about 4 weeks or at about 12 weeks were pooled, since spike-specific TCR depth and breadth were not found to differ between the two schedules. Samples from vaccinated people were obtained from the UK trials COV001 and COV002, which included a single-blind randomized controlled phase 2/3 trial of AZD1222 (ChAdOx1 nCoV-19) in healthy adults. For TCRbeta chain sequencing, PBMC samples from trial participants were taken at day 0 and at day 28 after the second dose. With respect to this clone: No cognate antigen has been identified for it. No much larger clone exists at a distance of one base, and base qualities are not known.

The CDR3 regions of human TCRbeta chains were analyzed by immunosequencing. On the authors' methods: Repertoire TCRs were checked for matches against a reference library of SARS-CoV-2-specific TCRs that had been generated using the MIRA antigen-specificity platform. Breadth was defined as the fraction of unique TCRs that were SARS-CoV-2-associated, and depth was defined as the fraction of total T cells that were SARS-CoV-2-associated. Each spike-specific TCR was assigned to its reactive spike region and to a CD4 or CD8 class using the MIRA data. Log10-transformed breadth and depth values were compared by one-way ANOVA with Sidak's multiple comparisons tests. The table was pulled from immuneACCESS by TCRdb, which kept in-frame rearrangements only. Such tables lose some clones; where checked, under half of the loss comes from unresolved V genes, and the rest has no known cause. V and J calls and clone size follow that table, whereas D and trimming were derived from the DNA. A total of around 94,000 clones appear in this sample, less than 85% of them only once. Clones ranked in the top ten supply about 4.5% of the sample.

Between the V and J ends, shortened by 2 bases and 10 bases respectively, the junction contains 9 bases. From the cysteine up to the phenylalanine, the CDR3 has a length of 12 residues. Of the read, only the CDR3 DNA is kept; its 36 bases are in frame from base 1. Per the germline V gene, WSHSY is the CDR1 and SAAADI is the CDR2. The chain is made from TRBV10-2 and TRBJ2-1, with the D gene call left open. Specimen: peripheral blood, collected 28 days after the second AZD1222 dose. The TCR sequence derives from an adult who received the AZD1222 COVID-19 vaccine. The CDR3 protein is CASSEVDAEQFF. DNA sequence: TGCGCCAGCAGTGAGGTGGACGCGGAGCAGTTCTTC.